These 24 T cell receptor beta chains were all obtained from the same sample, sequenced in a study of blood T cell repertoires in COVID-19. Only in-frame clones appear in the TCRdb table, and some are missing; sequencing was by immunoSEQ multiplex PCR. This table holds about 44,000 clones, around 84% found once. Sequences were obtained from peripheral blood. The origin of the receptors is a human donor in a cohort sampled during active COVID-19.

The chain carries TRBV19 and TRBJ2-7, with TRBD2 identical over 10 bases. The CDR3 is made up of 15 amino acids. V was pared by 5 bases and J by 5 bases, with 9 bases of the junction left unmatched. Germline V gene lookup returns CDR1 LNHDA and CDR2 SQIVND (reference sequence). CDR3 coding DNA: TGTGCCAGTAGTTTGAGCGGGGGGGCCTTCCACGAGCAGTACTTC. It yields the protein CASSLSGGAFHEQYF.

The rearrangement joins TRBV12-3 or TRBV12-4 to TRBJ1-6; D not certain. Trimming cost V 3 bases and J 9 bases, with 6 bases left between them. There are 12 residues in the CDR3. The DNA of the CDR3 is TGTGCCAGCAGTTTGGGCGCTTCACCCCTCCACTTT. Translating it yields CASSLGASPLHF.

This sequence joins TRBV20-1 and TRBJ1-2; D not resolved. V shed 2 bases and J shed 2 bases, with 3 bases lying between them. This CDR3 is built from 11 residues. The germline CDR1 and CDR2 sequences are DFQATT and SNEGSKA (reference sequence). The CDR3 is CSARQNYGYTF. CDR3 sequence (DNA): TGCAGTGCTAGACAAAACTATGGCTACACCTTC.

This clone was detected once. The rearrangement uses TRBV19 and TRBJ1-4, with 10 bases that match TRBD1. With 6 bases clipped from V and 7 bases from J, the junction kept 5 bases outside the gene matches. This CDR3 has 14 residues. CDR1 and CDR2 from the germline V gene are LNHDA and SQIVND (reference sequence). This chain's CDR3 is CASSRDRGREKLFF. Written as DNA, the CDR3 is TGTGCCAGTAGCCGTGACAGGGGGCGTGAAAAACTGTTTTTT.

This clone occurred once. The DNA is omitted, as the CDR3 cannot be located on it reliably, and the CDR3 follows TCRdb's listing. The CDR3 protein is CASSKVGQGARGYEQYV. This chain connects TRBV21-1 to TRBJ2-7; the table assigns TRBD1, which was not confirmed against the DNA. TRBV21-1 has pseudogene status. The CDR3 numbers 17 amino acids, ends counted.

This clone has just one count. V is TRBV27 and J is TRBJ2-5; 11 nucleotides align to TRBD1. CDR3 size: 17 residues. CDR1 is MNHEY and CDR2 is SMNVEV in the germline V gene (reference sequence). After removal of 1 base from V and 5 bases from J, the junction contained 9 bases not matched to a gene. The DNA of the CDR3 is TGTGCCAGCAGTTTATGGGGTGGACAGGGGGCATGGGAGACCCAGTACTTC. As protein: CASSLWGGQGAWETQYF.

The chain recombines TRBV13 with TRBJ2-3; 7 nucleotides align to TRBD1. Trimming removed 5 bases from V and 6 bases from J; junction bases left unmatched: 5. The CDR3 runs 13 residues. Germline CDR1 reads PRHDT; CDR2 reads FYEKMQ (reference sequence). CDR3 protein: CASSRRGTDTQYF. CDR3 sequence (DNA): TGTGCCAGCAGCCGCAGGGGGACGGATACGCAGTATTTT.

The V gene is TRBV5-1, the J gene TRBJ2-1, with 11 bases identical to TRBD2. V shed 5 bases, J shed 5 bases, and the junction held 9 bases outside the gene matches. The germline CDR1 and CDR2 sequences are SGHRS and YFSETQ. CDR3 length: 16 residues. In DNA, the CDR3 is TGCGCCAGCAGTTTACAAATAGCGGGGGGGAACAATGAGCAGTTCTTC. As protein: CASSLQIAGGNNEQFF.

V usage is TRBV25-1 and J usage is TRBJ2-2; possible D gene TRBD1, 5 bases. CDR1 is MGHDK and CDR2 is SYGVNS in the germline V gene. Trimming left V 4 bases short and J 8 bases short, with 14 bases between. CDR3 size: 14 residues. This CDR3 is CASSARAGLGELFF. CDR3 sequence (DNA): TGTGCCAGCAGTGCCCGGGCAGGGTTAGGGGAGCTGTTTTTT.

The rearrangement joins TRBV18 to TRBJ2-1; 10 nucleotides agree with TRBD2. There are 15 residues in the CDR3. J was trimmed by 6 bases and V by 3 bases; bases with no gene match: 5. The germline gives CDR1 KGHSH, CDR2 LQKENI. The DNA for the CDR3 is TGTGCCAGCTCACCGAGCCAGCGGGGGGGCAATGAGCAGTTCTTC. Its translation: CASSPSQRGGNEQFF.

This clone occurred once. Other nucleotide sequences in the sample specify the same CDR3. The DNA of the CDR3 is TGTGCCAGCAGCCAAGGCGGGGAGACCCAGTACTTC. It translates to CASSQGGETQYF. The chain carries TRBV3-1 (or the pseudogene TRBV3-2) and TRBJ2-5; the D gene is possibly TRBD2 (5 bases). CDR3 length equals 12 residues. The germline gives CDR1 LGHDT, CDR2 YNNKEL (reference sequence). The V end was cut by 1 base, the J end by 5 bases, with 5 bases between.

This clone was counted only a few times. The rearrangement joins TRBV6-2 or TRBV6-3 to TRBJ1-6, with a possible D match to TRBD1 (5 bases). V was shortened by 2 bases and J by 7 bases, with 15 bases between the two germline ends. The CDR3 is 16 residues long. The germline gives CDR1 MNHEY, CDR2 SVGEGT. The CDR3 DNA reads as TGTGCCAGCAGTTACGCGTATGCAGGGCGAAATTCACCCCTCCACTTT. Its protein is CASSYAYAGRNSPLHF.

The chain combines TRBV5-1 with TRBJ1-2; 8 nucleotides line up with TRBD1. CDR3 length: 16 amino acids. Germline CDR1 reads SGHRS; CDR2 reads YFSETQ. V lost 3 bases and J lost 7; bases outside the gene matches: 14. The DNA of the CDR3 is TGCGCCAGCAGCTCGACCGGGACAGGAGGGCTCGGTGGCTACACCTTC. It specifies CASSSTGTGGLGGYTF.

This clone was seen a single time. This sequence joins TRBV5-4 and TRBJ2-1; D is ambiguous. CDR3 length: 16 amino acids. Germline V lookup: CDR1 SGHNT, CDR2 YYREEE (reference sequence). V gave up 5 bases and J gave up 2 bases, with 17 bases separating them. In DNA form, the CDR3 reads TGTGCCAGCAGTCCGCGTGGAAATCGGGCCTACAATGAGCAGTTCTTC. Its protein is CASSPRGNRAYNEQFF. Combining the CDR3 with reference TRBV5-4 and TRBJ2-1 gives the whole variable domain ETGVTQSPTHLIKTRGQQVTLRCSSQSGHNTVSWYQQALGQGPQFIFQYYREEENGRGNFPPRFSGLQFPNYSSELNVNALELDDSALYLCASSPRGNRAYNEQFFGPGTRLTVL.

The V call is TRBV12-3 or TRBV12-4, the J call TRBJ2-7; D perhaps matches TRBD1 (5 bases). CDR3 length equals 13 residues. V was clipped by 6 bases and J by 1 base, with 10 bases between them. This chain's CDR3 is CASSQGHSYEQYF. The CDR3 nucleotides are TGTGCCAGCAGCCAGGGCCATTCCTACGAGCAGTACTTC.

Written as DNA, the CDR3 is TGTGCCAGCAGCCCCGGGGCAGGGGGCTACGAGCAGTACTTC. Translated, it gives CASSPGAGGYEQYF. The V gene is TRBV7-9, the J gene TRBJ2-7; TRBD1 matches at 7 bases. The CDR3 length is 14 residues. Trimming cost V 5 bases and J 3 bases; bases outside gene matches: 7. Per germline, CDR1 SEHNR and CDR2 FQNEAQ (reference sequence). Looking up the rest from reference TRBV7-9 and TRBJ2-7 gives the full variable domain: DTGVSQNPRHKITKRGQNVTFRCDPISEHNRLYWYRQTLGQGPEFLTYFQNEAQLEKSRLLSDRFSAERPKGSFSTLEIQRTEQGDSAMYLCASSPGAGGYEQYFGPGTRLTVT.

CDR3 sequence (DNA): TGTGCCAGCAGCCGAGGGGGCCACGAGCAGTACTTC. As protein: CASSRGGHEQYF. This chain uses TRBV11-3 with TRBJ2-7; 7 bases agree with TRBD1. The J segment lost 5 bases and the V segment lost 5 bases, leaving 3 bases of the junction unmatched. The CDR3 contains 12 residues. Germline CDR1 SGHNT, CDR2 YENEEA.

In this sample, this clone turned up once. The rearrangement joins TRBV19 to TRBJ2-5; 15 positions agree with TRBD2. CDR1 LNHDA and CDR2 SQIVND come from the germline V gene (reference sequence). The CDR3 contains 17 residues. Germline trimming cut 3 bases from V and 2 bases from J; bases unmatched to any gene: 4. The CDR3 here is CASSIGTSGGFQETQYF. CDR3 nucleotide sequence: TGTGCCAGTAGTATTGGGACTAGCGGGGGGTTTCAAGAGACCCAGTACTTC.

The DNA of the CDR3 is TGTGCCAGCTCAAGCAGGGGCGATACGCAGTATTTT. Translating gives CASSSRGDTQYF. V is TRBV18 and J is TRBJ2-3; weak D call: TRBD1 (6 bases). Trimming left V 5 bases short and J 6 bases short, with 9 bases between. Looked up from germline, CDR1 is KGHSH and CDR2 is LQKENI. This CDR3 comprises 12 residues.

J is TRBJ2-1 and V is TRBV29-1; 16 nucleotides line up with TRBD2. Germline lookup yields CDR1 SQVTM and CDR2 ANQGSEA. CDR3 length: 13 residues. The J segment lost 10 bases and the V segment lost 7 bases, leaving 4 bases of the junction unmatched. The CDR3 is CSAGLAGGQEQFF. The DNA of the CDR3 is TGCAGCGCGGGACTAGCGGGGGGGCAAGAGCAGTTCTTC.

CDR3 sequence: CASSLGAGVNTEAFF. The CDR3, as DNA: TGTGCCAGCAGCTTAGGGGCGGGGGTGAACACTGAAGCTTTCTTT. The chain joins TRBV7-6 to TRBJ1-1, with D tentatively TRBD1 (5 bases). Germline V CDR1 and CDR2: SGHVS, FNYEAQ. Deletions cut 1 base from V and 0 bases from J, with 9 bases between. This CDR3 is 15 amino acids long.

The chain is built from TRBV28 and TRBJ2-3; 10 positions agree with TRBD1. Germline V gives CDR1 MDHEN, CDR2 SYDVKM. This CDR3 contains 15 residues. The trim removed 6 bases at V and 0 bases at J, leaving 3 bases unmatched. The CDR3 loop reads CASRTGQGSTDTQYF. In DNA, the CDR3 is TGTGCCAGCAGGACGGGACAGGGGAGCACAGATACGCAGTATTTT.

The V call is TRBV5-5, the J call TRBJ1-1, with 9 bases that match TRBD1. V was pared by 0 bases and J by 1 base, with 4 bases of the junction left unmatched. The length of the CDR3 is 16 residues. Germline CDR1 SGHKS, CDR2 YYEKEE (reference sequence). CDR3 protein: CASSLDETGGNTEAFF. In DNA form, the CDR3 reads TGTGCCAGCAGCTTGGACGAGACAGGGGGGAACACTGAAGCTTTCTTT.

This clone was detected once. This chain links TRBV5-1 with TRBJ2-5, with D tentatively TRBD2 (5 bases). Trimming pared 0 bases from V and 5 bases from J, leaving 8 bases between. The germline gives CDR1 SGHRS, CDR2 YFSETQ. This CDR3 is 13 amino acids long. The CDR3 DNA sequence: TGCGCCAGCAGCTTGGGGGGAGAGGAGACCCAGTACTTC. The encoded protein is CASSLGGEETQYF.